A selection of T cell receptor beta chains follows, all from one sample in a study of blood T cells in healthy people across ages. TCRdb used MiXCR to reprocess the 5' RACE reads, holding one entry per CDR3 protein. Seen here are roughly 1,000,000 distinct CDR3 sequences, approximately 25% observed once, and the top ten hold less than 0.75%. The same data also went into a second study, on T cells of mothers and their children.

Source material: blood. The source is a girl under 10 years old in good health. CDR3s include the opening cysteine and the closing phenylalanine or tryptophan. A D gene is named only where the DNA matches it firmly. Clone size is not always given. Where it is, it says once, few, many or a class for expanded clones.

TGCAGCGTGGACAGCGATTATGGCTACACCTTC CSVDSDYGYTF TRBV29-1 few TRBJ1-2 NA
TGTGCCAGCAGCAAAACCCTTAGCTCCTACGAGCAGTACTTC CASSKTLSSYEQYF TRBV6-2/TRBV6-3 NA TRBJ2-7 NA
TGTGCCAGTAGTATAGCCGGGACATCTATCAATGAGCAGTTCTTC CASSIAGTSINEQFF TRBV19 NA TRBJ2-1 NA
TGTGCCAGCAGTTTCCTCAGGGGGCAGGTAGCGAATGAGCAGTTCTTC CASSFLRGQVANEQFF TRBV12-3/TRBV12-4 NA TRBJ2-1 TRBD1
TGCAGCGTTGAAGTGGTAGACGAGGCTGAAAAACTGTTTTTT CSVEVVDEAEKLFF TRBV29-1 NA TRBJ1-4 NA
TGTGCCAGCAGCACTAGCGGACTCACAGATACGCAGTATTTT CASSTSGLTDTQYF TRBV9 NA TRBJ2-3 TRBD2
TGCAGCGTTGATTTAATGAAGGGGATCCCTACTGAAGCTTTCTTT CSVDLMKGIPTEAFF TRBV29-1 NA TRBJ1-1 NA
TGCAGTGCTTTCAATACAGGGGGCCCTTGGCATGGCTACACCTTC CSAFNTGGPWHGYTF TRBV20-1 NA TRBJ1-2 TRBD1
TGTGCCAGCAGCTGGGGGCGGGACAGGGCTGAAATGCAGTACTTC CASSWGRDRAEMQYF TRBV7-2 few TRBJ2-7 TRBD1
TGTGCCAGCAGCTTGACATCGACACCCAACACTGAAGCTTTCTTT CASSLTSTPNTEAFF TRBV7-2 NA TRBJ1-1 NA
TGCGCCAGCAGGAATTGGGGGAGCTCCTACAATGAGCAGTTCTTC CASRNWGSSYNEQFF TRBV5-1 NA TRBJ2-1 NA
TGTGCCAGCAGCTTAGGAGGACCGGCGAACACCGGGGAGCTGTTTTTT CASSLGGPANTGELFF TRBV7-9 few TRBJ2-2 NA
TGTGCCAGCAGTGGGGATGTAAACAATGAGCAGTTCTTC CASSGDVNNEQFF TRBV12-3/TRBV12-4 few TRBJ2-1 NA
TGTGCCAGCAGCCCAGGAGTGGGACAGGCCGAAAAACTGTTTTTT CASSPGVGQAEKLFF TRBV9 NA TRBJ1-4 TRBD1
TGCAGTGCTGACCTGGGACTAGCGGGGGAGACCCAGTACTTC CSADLGLAGETQYF TRBV20-1 once TRBJ2-5 TRBD2
TGCAGCGTTGTGGAGGACACCAATCCCCCGGAGACCCAGTACTTC CSVVEDTNPPETQYF TRBV29-1 NA TRBJ2-5 NA
TGCAGTGCCAGGCCCCCAGGCGCCACTAATGAAAAACTGTTTTTT CSARPPGATNEKLFF TRBV20-1 few TRBJ1-4 NA
TGCGCCAGCAGCCGAGATAGGGGAGGTCAAGAGACCCAGTACTTC CASSRDRGGQETQYF TRBV4-3 NA TRBJ2-5 NA
TGCAGCGTTGAAAATCTCGGGGAGGCGGAGACCCAGTACTTC CSVENLGEAETQYF TRBV29-1 few TRBJ2-5 NA
TGTGCCAGCAGCCCCTGGACACCTCAAGAGACCCAGTACTTC CASSPWTPQETQYF TRBV3-1 NA TRBJ2-5 NA
TGTGCCAGCACCACCTCATCCATTAGCGGGAGGTCCTACAATGAGCAGTTCTTC CASTTSSISGRSYNEQFF TRBV6-1 few TRBJ2-1 TRBD2
TGTGCCAGCAGTGCTCCCGACCAAGAGACCCAGTACTTC CASSAPDQETQYF TRBV12-3/TRBV12-4 NA TRBJ2-5 NA
TGTGCCATCAGTGAGGACAGCTCGGGGGAAAAACTGTTTTTT CAISEDSSGEKLFF TRBV10-3 few TRBJ1-4 NA
TGCAGTGCCAACTTAGGGATCCTAGGGGAGCAGTACTTC CSANLGILGEQYF TRBV20-1 once TRBJ2-7 NA
TGCAGTGCTAGAGTGGCGGGAGGTGATGAGCAGTTCTTC CSARVAGGDEQFF TRBV20-1 NA TRBJ2-1 TRBD2
TGTGCCAGCAGTTCCTCAGGGGGCGACGAAAAACTGTTTTTT CASSSSGGDEKLFF TRBV12-3/TRBV12-4 NA TRBJ1-4 TRBD1
TGCGCCAGCAGCTCCGACGATAGGTCTGAAGCTTTCTTT CASSSDDRSEAFF TRBV4-3 few TRBJ1-1 NA
TGTGCCAGCAGCAAACCCTCGGAGACCCAGTACTTC CASSKPSETQYF TRBV21-1 few TRBJ2-5 NA
TGCGCCAGCAGCCAGGGCGGGGGCTTAGAAGAGACCCAGTACTTC CASSQGGGLEETQYF TRBV4-1 NA TRBJ2-5 NA
TGTGCCAGCAGCCAAGAATCGGCAACCAACAATGAGCAGTTCTTC CASSQESATNNEQFF TRBV4-2 few TRBJ2-1 NA
TGTGCCAGCAGCCCTAGGTGGCGGGGGACTAGCACAGATACGCAGTATTTT CASSPRWRGTSTDTQYF TRBV7-9 NA TRBJ2-3 TRBD2
TGCGCCAGCAGCCAAGGTAGCGGGGGGGCGAATGAGCAGTTCTTC CASSQGSGGANEQFF TRBV4-3 few TRBJ2-1 TRBD2
TGCAGCGTCGGGGGAGGGGGGCTTGACTATGGCTACACCTTC CSVGGGGLDYGYTF TRBV29-1 NA TRBJ1-2 NA
TGTGCCAGCAGGTCCGAAGTGGAGACCCAGTACTTC CASRSEVETQYF TRBV12-3/TRBV12-4 few TRBJ2-5 NA
TGCAGTGCTGACTCCTCGTTGACCCAGTACTTC CSADSSLTQYF TRBV20-1 NA TRBJ2-5 NA
TGTGCCAGCAGCACCTCCCCGGGGGTCTCCTGCGAGCAGTACTTC CASSTSPGVSCEQYF TRBV7-2 NA TRBJ2-7 NA
TGTGCCAGCAGCTACCGTGCTAGCGGGAAAAGGAATGAGCAGTTCTTC CASSYRASGKRNEQFF TRBV7-3 NA TRBJ2-1 TRBD2
TGCAGTGCTAGAGATATCGAGGCCGGTTACGAGCAGTACTTC CSARDIEAGYEQYF TRBV20-1 NA TRBJ2-7 NA
TGTGCCAGCAGCCAAGTTGCTACGGCAGGGATGTACGAGCAGTACTTC CASSQVATAGMYEQYF TRBV4-2 once TRBJ2-7 NA
TGTGCCAGCAGCTTGATGGGTTCGCAGAACACTGAAGCTTTCTTT CASSLMGSQNTEAFF TRBV5-4 NA TRBJ1-1 NA
TGCAGTGCTTTGGCGGGAGGTTCAGATACGCAGTATTTT CSALAGGSDTQYF TRBV20-1 few TRBJ2-3 TRBD2
TGCGCCAGCAGAGCAACAGGGGGTGGTGAAAAACTGTTTTTT CASRATGGGEKLFF TRBV4-1 NA TRBJ1-4 TRBD1
TGTGCCAGCAGTGGGTACAGGGGTGGGCATGGCTACACCTTC CASSGYRGGHGYTF TRBV2 few TRBJ1-2 TRBD1
TGTGCCAGCCAATCCGGGGAGACCCAGTACTTC CASQSGETQYF TRBV3-1 NA TRBJ2-5 NA
TGTGCCAGCAGGATCCAGGGGATGCCCAAAAACATTCAGTACTTC CASRIQGMPKNIQYF TRBV2 NA TRBJ2-4 NA
TGCGCCAGCAGTATGGCCGGGGGTGAGCAGTTCTTC CASSMAGGEQFF TRBV10-2 NA TRBJ2-1 NA
TGCAGCGCAGGACAGGGGAGTGAGCAGTTCTTC CSAGQGSEQFF TRBV29-1 few TRBJ2-1 TRBD1
TGCGCCAGCAGCTTGGTATGGACAGGGGGCCCCAATGAGCAGTTCTTC CASSLVWTGGPNEQFF TRBV5-1 few TRBJ2-1 TRBD1
TGTGCCAGCAGCGTAGAACTAGGGCGGACCCTCGCCTACGAGCAGTACTTC CASSVELGRTLAYEQYF TRBV5-5 NA TRBJ2-7 NA
TGTGCCAGTACTCCCGGGTACTCCTATAATTCACCCCTCCACTTT CASTPGYSYNSPLHF TRBV2 NA TRBJ1-6 NA
TGTGCCAGCAGTTTTATAGCGGAGGGGCAGACGTATAATTCACCCCTCCACTTT CASSFIAEGQTYNSPLHF TRBV12-3/TRBV12-4 NA TRBJ1-6 NA